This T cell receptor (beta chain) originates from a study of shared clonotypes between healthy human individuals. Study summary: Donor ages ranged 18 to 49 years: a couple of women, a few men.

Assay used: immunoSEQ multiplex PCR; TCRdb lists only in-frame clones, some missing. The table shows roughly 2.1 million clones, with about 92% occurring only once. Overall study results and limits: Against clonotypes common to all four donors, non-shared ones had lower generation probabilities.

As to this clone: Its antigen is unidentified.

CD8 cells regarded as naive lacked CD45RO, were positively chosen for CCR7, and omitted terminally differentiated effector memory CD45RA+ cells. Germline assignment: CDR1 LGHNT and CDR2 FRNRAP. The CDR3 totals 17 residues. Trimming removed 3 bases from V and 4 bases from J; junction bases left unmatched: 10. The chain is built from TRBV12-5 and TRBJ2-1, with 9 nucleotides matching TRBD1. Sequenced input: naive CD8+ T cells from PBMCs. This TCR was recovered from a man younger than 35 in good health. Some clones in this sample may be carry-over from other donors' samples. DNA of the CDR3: TGTGCTAGTGGTTTACCCGAAACAGGGGGCTCATACAATGAGCAGTTCTTC. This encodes CASGLPETGGSYNEQFF.